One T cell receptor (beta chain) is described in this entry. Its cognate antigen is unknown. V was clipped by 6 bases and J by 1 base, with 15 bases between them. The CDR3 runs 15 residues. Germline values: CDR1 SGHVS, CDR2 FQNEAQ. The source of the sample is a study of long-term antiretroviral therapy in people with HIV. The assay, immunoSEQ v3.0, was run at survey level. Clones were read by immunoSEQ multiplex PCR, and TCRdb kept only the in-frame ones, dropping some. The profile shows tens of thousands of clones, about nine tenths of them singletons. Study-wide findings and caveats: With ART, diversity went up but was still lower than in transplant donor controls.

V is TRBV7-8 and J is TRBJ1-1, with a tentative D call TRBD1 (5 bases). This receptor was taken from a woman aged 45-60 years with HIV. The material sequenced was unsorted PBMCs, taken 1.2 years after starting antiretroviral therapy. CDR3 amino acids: CASSLKGWGNTEAFF. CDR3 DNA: TGTGCCAGCAGTCTTAAGGGGTGGGGGAACACTGAAGCTTTCTTT.